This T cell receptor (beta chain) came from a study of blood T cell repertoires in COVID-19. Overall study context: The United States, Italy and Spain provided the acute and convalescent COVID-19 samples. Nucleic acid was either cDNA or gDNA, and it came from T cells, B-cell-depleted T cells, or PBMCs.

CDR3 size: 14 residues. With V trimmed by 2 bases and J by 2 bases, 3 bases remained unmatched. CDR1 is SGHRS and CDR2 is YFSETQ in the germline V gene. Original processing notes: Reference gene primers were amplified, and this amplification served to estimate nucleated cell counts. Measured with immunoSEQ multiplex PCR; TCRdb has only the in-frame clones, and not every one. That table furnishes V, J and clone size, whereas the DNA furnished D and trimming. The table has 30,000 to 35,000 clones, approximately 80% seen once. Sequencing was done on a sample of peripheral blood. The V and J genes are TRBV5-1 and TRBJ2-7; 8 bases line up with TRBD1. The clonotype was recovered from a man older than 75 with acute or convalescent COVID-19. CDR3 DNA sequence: TGCGCCAGCAGCTTCGGACAGGGTCCCTACGAGCAGTACTTC. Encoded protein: CASSFGQGPYEQYF.